This T cell receptor beta chain comes out of a study of T cells after yellow fever vaccination. Points from the study as a whole: Any FACS-sorted repertoire could hold abundant clonotypes that contaminate it from the bulk population.

Per the germline V gene, CDR1 is SGDLS and CDR2 is YYNGEE. The V and J ends lost 2 bases and 7 bases, in that order; junction bases with no gene match: 9. The length of the CDR3 is 15 residues. Only a few counts were recorded for this clonotype. As yet, its antigen is unknown. One entry per CDR3 protein results from TCRdb running MiXCR on the 5' RACE reads. Of about 320,000 distinct CDR3 sequences listed, around 13% are singletons. The source is a man between 18 and 35 years old who received the YFV17D yellow fever vaccine. Sequenced here: CD4+ T cells sorted from PBMCs, sampled 15 days after the yellow fever booster vaccination. The chain is built from TRBV9 and TRBJ1-2; 9 nucleotides line up with TRBD1. Here the CDR3 reads CASSVGTGSGFGYTF. DNA of the CDR3: TGTGCCAGCAGCGTCGGGACAGGGAGTGGATTTGGCTACACCTTC. The full variable domain, its missing parts supplied by reference TRBV9 and TRBJ1-2, is DSGVTQTPKHLITATGQRVTLRCSPRSGDLSVYWYQQSLDQGLQFLIQYYNGEERAKGNILERFSAQQFPDLHSELNLSSLELGDSALYFCASSVGTGSGFGYTFGSGTRLTVV.